These T cell receptor beta chains were read from a single sample in a study of cytomegalovirus exposure and HLA in healthy donors. The method was immunoSEQ multiplex PCR; TCRdb's version includes in-frame clones alone and lacks a portion of them. Among about 260,000 clones listed, approximately 70% were seen once. The specimen was PBMCs. The receptors stem from a female donor in good health and CMV-seronegative. Each CDR3 is given without its conserved first and last residue. Each record gives: V gene, J gene, CDR3 protein.

TRBV27	TRBJ2-1	ASSLSAASYNEQF
TRBV7-9	TRBJ1-1	ASSLLGKEAF
TRBV2	TRBJ2-5	ASSPGLAGVGTQY
TRBV7-9	TRBJ2-5	ASSYGTSGQETQY
TRBV2	TRBJ2-3	ASITGPSTDTQY
TRBV11-2	TRBJ1-1	ASSFDRDAEAF
TRBV6-6	TRBJ2-7	ASKLLSGSFHEQY
TRBV14	TRBJ2-3	ASSQRGSGTDTQY
TRBV5-4	TRBJ2-7	ASSRTDSTYEQY
TRBV5-1	TRBJ1-1	ASSLDGGNTEAF
TRBV5-1	TRBJ1-1	ASSVSSGGESAF
TRBV18	TRBJ2-3	ASSPIGTSGTDTQY
TRBV27	TRBJ2-7	ASSRVATSVSYEQY
TRBV28	TRBJ2-7	ASKQGAYEQY
TRBV7-9	TRBJ2-7	ASIFLKGSEQY
TRBV5-1	TRBJ2-3	ASSWGLAGGPQY
TRBV10-3	TRBJ2-5	AISGTGGAETQY
TRBV5-6	TRBJ1-1	ASSLVPGKNTEAF
TRBV9	TRBJ2-2	ASSDGLAENTGELF
TRBV7-6	TRBJ2-1	ASSPRAGEWNNEQF
TRBV5-1	TRBJ2-1	ASSSLHGTSRLNEQF
TRBV28	TRBJ2-7	AGGTGAYEQY
TRBV21-1	TRBJ2-7	ASSKDTGYYEQY
TRBV4-2	TRBJ2-2	ASSPMGLALNTGELF
TRBV6-6	TRBJ1-1	ASSHKQGNTEAF
TRBV5-1	TRBJ2-1	ASFGYRTSGYNEQF
TRBV9	TRBJ2-7	ASSGIGAGEQY
TRBV5-1	TRBJ2-3	ASSGGGGTDTQY